These 21 T cell receptor beta chains were sequenced from one sample in a study of CD8 T cells in Susac syndrome. An input of roughly 0.45 to 1 ug of RNA was subjected to reverse transcription using random hexamers. A single record per CDR3 protein comes from TCRdb applying MiXCR to the immunoSEQ multiplex PCR reads. The data contain 170,000 or so distinct CDR3 sequences, roughly 94% of them seen just once; the ten biggest clones take up 0.085% to 0.1%. Sequencing was performed on CD4+ T cells from PBMCs. Source of these receptors: a human donor with Susac syndrome.

This clonotype has just one count. The CDR3 here is CASSYPNTYQRLETQYF. The DNA for the CDR3 is TGTGCCAGCAGTTACCCCAATACGTACCAAAGATTGGAGACCCAGTACTTC. V is TRBV6-5 and J is TRBJ2-5; the D is unclear. Germline assignment: CDR1 MNHEY and CDR2 SVGAGI. V gave up 2 bases and J gave up 5 bases, with 21 bases separating them. The CDR3 spans 17 residues.

This chain joins TRBV29-1 and TRBJ1-5, with D unclear. Germline lookup yields CDR1 SQVTM and CDR2 ANQGSEA. V was clipped by 6 bases and J by 11 bases, with 14 bases between them. CDR3 size: 11 residues. The CDR3 bases are TGCAGCGTCGACTGGTCCGAGTCCCAGCATTTT. Amino acid sequence: CSVDWSESQHF.

This chain joins TRBV6-6 and TRBJ1-1, with unresolved D. This CDR3 contains 14 residues. The V end was cut by 6 bases, the J end by 3 bases, with 14 bases between. The germline V gene has CDR1 MNHNY and CDR2 SVGAGI (reference sequence). The CDR3 loop reads CASSYMSQDTEAFF. The CDR3 DNA follows: TGTGCCAGCAGCTATATGAGTCAGGACACTGAAGCTTTCTTT.

V gene TRBV28 combines with J gene TRBJ1-3; D gene unclear. V was trimmed by 4 bases and J by 4 bases, leaving 11 bases between them. Germline V gene data show CDR1 as MDHEN and CDR2 as SYDVKM. The CDR3 totals 14 residues. CDR3 sequence: CASSSPELGNTIYF. The CDR3 DNA is TGTGCCAGCAGTTCGCCGGAGTTAGGAAACACCATATATTTT.

The gene calls are TRBV20-1 and TRBJ2-3; tentative D call: TRBD2 (5 bases). Between the trimmed V and J ends, which lost 1 base and 1 base, there was a span of 15 bases. This CDR3 region has 16 residues. Germline values: CDR1 DFQATT, CDR2 SNEGSKA (reference sequence). In nucleotides, the CDR3 is TGCAGTGCTAGAGTGGTCGGGGAGCGAGGCACAGATACGCAGTATTTT. Translating it yields CSARVVGERGTDTQYF.

CDR3 sequence reads: CASSEDRGNTEAFF. The CDR3 region has the DNA TGTGCCAGCAGCGAGGACAGGGGGAACACTGAAGCTTTCTTT. The chain couples TRBV14 to TRBJ1-1, with TRBD1 matching over 9 bases. The CDR3 runs to 14 residues. Germline trimming cut 5 bases from V and 1 base from J; bases unmatched to any gene: 2. Germline CDR1 SGHDN, CDR2 FVKESK.

The chain employs TRBV27 and TRBJ1-4; 8 bases fit TRBD1. After removal of 5 bases from V and 5 bases from J, the junction contained 4 bases not matched to a gene. Germline CDR1 and CDR2: MNHEY and SMNVEV (reference sequence). CDR3 length: 14 amino acids. In DNA, the CDR3 is TGTGCCAGCAGTCCTCGACAGGGGAATGAAAAACTGTTTTTT. Translating it yields CASSPRQGNEKLFF.

The sample holds one count of this clonotype. The CDR3 sequence: CASSPHQGLEETQYF. The CDR3 DNA reads as TGTGCCAGCAGCCCCCATCAGGGACTAGAAGAGACCCAGTACTTC. This rearrangement joins TRBV28 to TRBJ2-5, with TRBD2 matching over 8 bases. In germline, CDR1 is MDHEN, CDR2 SYDVKM. This CDR3 contains 15 residues. The V and J ends lost 6 bases and 3 bases, in that order; junction bases with no gene match: 9.

The chain links TRBV4-1 to TRBJ1-5, with D possibly matching TRBD1 (5 bases). Per the germline V gene, CDR1 is MGHRA and CDR2 is YSYEKL. Trimming removed 3 bases at V and 7 bases at J, with 19 bases between. This CDR3 has 16 residues. The CDR3 protein is CASSHPLRAGDQPQHF. The CDR3, as DNA: TGCGCCAGCAGCCATCCGCTGCGGGCGGGGGACCAGCCCCAGCATTTT.

This clonotype has just one count. The genes are TRBV29-1 and TRBJ1-4; TRBD1 matches 8 bases. Germline CDR1 and CDR2: SQVTM and ANQGSEA. Trimming took 4 bases from V and 3 from J; bases not matched to a gene: 4. This CDR3 region has 14 residues. The CDR3 DNA sequence: TGCAGCGTTGGACAGGGGTGGGCTAATGAAAAACTGTTTTTT. Translation gives CSVGQGWANEKLFF. The variable domain in full, with the rest retrieved from reference TRBV29-1 and TRBJ1-4, is SAVISQKPSRDICQRGTSLTIQCQVDSQVTMMFWYRQQPGQSLTLIATANQGSEATYESGFVIDKFPISRPNLTFSTLTVSNMSPEDSSIYLCSVGQGWANEKLFFGSGTQLSVL.

In DNA, the CDR3 is TGCAGCGTTGGGGAGGGTAATTCACCCCTCCACTTT. Its translation: CSVGEGNSPLHF. The V and J genes are TRBV29-1 and TRBJ1-6; D not resolved. The CDR3 loop spans 12 amino acids. Germline V gives CDR1 SQVTM, CDR2 ANQGSEA. V shed 4 bases and J shed 6 bases, with 7 bases lying between them.

CDR3 sequence reads: CASSERGQGYSPLHF. The CDR3 DNA is TGTGCCAGCAGTGAAAGGGGACAGGGGTATTCACCCCTCCACTTT. The V and J genes are TRBV2 and TRBJ1-6; 10 bases align to TRBD1. Trimming cost V 2 bases and J 8 bases; bases outside gene matches: 3. CDR3 length: 15 amino acids. Germline V lookup: CDR1 SNHLY, CDR2 FYNNEI.

The chain recombines TRBV28 with TRBJ2-7, with D perhaps assigned TRBD1 or TRBD2 (5 bases each). The germline V gene has CDR1 MDHEN and CDR2 SYDVKM. V lost 2 bases and J 1 base, leaving 18 bases between the germline ends. The CDR3 length is 17 residues. CDR3 DNA: TGTGCCAGCAGTTTAATCCGTCCTTTGGGGACGTCCTACGAGCAGTACTTC. Its protein product is CASSLIRPLGTSYEQYF.

The genes are TRBV30 and TRBJ2-3; D remains unclear. The V end was cut by 0 bases, the J end by 0 bases, with 13 bases between. CDR3 length: 16 residues. CDR1 and CDR2 (germline): GTSNPN, SVGIG (reference sequence). The DNA of the CDR3 is TGTGCCTGGAGTGTATCAAGTGGGCCCAGCACAGATACGCAGTATTTT. Its protein is CAWSVSSGPSTDTQYF.

V usage is TRBV5-1 and J usage is TRBJ1-1, with a weak D call TRBD1 (5 bases). Trimming left V 0 bases short and J 6 bases short, with 9 bases between. The CDR3 is made up of 13 amino acids. Germline CDR1 is SGHRS and CDR2 is YFSETQ. The CDR3 DNA is TGCGCCAGCAGCTTGGAGTCCAGGGCTGAAGCTTTCTTT. Protein sequence: CASSLESRAEAFF.

J is TRBJ2-7 and V is TRBV6-2 or TRBV6-3; a possible D gene is TRBD1 (5 bases). Deletions cut 8 bases from V and 2 bases from J, with 19 bases between. There are 15 residues in the CDR3. Germline CDR1 reads MNHEY; CDR2 reads SVGEGT. The CDR3 sequence: CASLLTRDRAYEQYF. The CDR3, as DNA: TGTGCCAGCCTCCTTACCCGCGACAGAGCCTACGAGCAGTACTTC.

The chain recombines TRBV6-1 with TRBJ2-3; 8 nucleotides match TRBD1. This CDR3 contains 15 residues. V trimming: 3 bases; J trimming: 1 base; junction bases outside the gene matches: 3. Germline V gives CDR1 MNHNS, CDR2 SASEGT. CDR3 sequence: CASSDEDRGTDTQYF. The CDR3, as DNA: TGTGCCAGCAGTGACGAGGACAGGGGCACAGATACGCAGTATTTT.

This sequence joins TRBV5-6 and TRBJ2-3; perhaps TRBD2 as D (6 bases). Germline V gene lookup returns CDR1 SGHDT and CDR2 YYEEEE. This CDR3 has 14 residues. The germline V and J ends were trimmed by 0 bases and 6 bases, with 11 bases remaining between them. The CDR3 spells CASSLAGEWDTQYF. In DNA, the CDR3 is TGTGCCAGCAGCTTGGCGGGGGAGTGGGATACGCAGTATTTT.

The chain carries TRBV3-1 and TRBJ2-7, with D perhaps matching TRBD1 or TRBD2 (5 bases each). The CDR3 is made up of 13 amino acids. CDR1 and CDR2 (germline): LGHDT, YNNKEL (reference sequence). Trimming stripped 1 base from V and 6 bases from J, with 10 bases between. CDR3 amino acids: CASSQGVGAEQYF. In DNA form, the CDR3 reads TGTGCCAGCAGCCAAGGGGTCGGGGCCGAGCAGTACTTC.

The chain recombines TRBV2 with TRBJ1-1; D is possibly TRBD1 (5 bases). Germline values: CDR1 SNHLY, CDR2 FYNNEI. V lost 4 bases, J lost 1 base, and 13 bases lay in between. The CDR3 length is 15 residues. In nucleotides, the CDR3 is TGTGCCAGCAGTGTTGGGAGGGGCCAGAACACTGAAGCTTTCTTT. It yields the protein CASSVGRGQNTEAFF.

V is TRBV5-4 and J is TRBJ2-2, with TRBD2 identical over 8 bases. CDR1 and CDR2 from the germline V gene are SGHNT and YYREEE (reference sequence). Germline trimming cut 4 bases from V and 1 base from J; bases unmatched to any gene: 6. This CDR3 is 16 amino acids long. CDR3 in DNA: TGTGCCAGCAGCCCCGGGAGGGGATGGAACACCGGGGAGCTGTTTTTT. Protein product: CASSPGRGWNTGELFF.